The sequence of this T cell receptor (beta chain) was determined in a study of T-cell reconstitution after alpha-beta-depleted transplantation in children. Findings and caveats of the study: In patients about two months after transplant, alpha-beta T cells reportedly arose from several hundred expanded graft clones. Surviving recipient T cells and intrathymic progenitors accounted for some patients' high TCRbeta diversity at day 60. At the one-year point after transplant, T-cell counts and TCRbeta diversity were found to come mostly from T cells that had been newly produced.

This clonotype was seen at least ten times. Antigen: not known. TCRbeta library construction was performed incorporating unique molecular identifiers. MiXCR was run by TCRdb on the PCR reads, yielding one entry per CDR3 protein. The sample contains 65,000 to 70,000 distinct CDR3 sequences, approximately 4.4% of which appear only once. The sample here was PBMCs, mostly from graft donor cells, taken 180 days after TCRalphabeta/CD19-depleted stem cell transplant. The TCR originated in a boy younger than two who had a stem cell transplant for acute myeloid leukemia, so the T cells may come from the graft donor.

The CDR3 is CAIRTTGNPTNEQFF. The CDR3 coding sequence is TGTGCCATCAGGACCACAGGGAACCCAACCAATGAGCAGTTCTTC. V usage is TRBV10-3 and J usage is TRBJ2-1; TRBD1 might be the D (6 bases). The CDR3 length is 15 residues. Germline V gene sequence: CDR1 ENHRY, CDR2 SYGVKD. The germline V and J ends were trimmed by 6 bases and 6 bases, with 18 bases remaining between them.